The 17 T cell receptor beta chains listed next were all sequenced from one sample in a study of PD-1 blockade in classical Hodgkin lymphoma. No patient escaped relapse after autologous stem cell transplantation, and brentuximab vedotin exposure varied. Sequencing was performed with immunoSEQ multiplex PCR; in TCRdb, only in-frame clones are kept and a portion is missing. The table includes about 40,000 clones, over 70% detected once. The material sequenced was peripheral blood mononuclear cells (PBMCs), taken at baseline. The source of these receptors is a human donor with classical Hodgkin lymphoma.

The CDR3 here is CASSEIGFMADGYTF. Written as DNA, the CDR3 is TGTGCCAGCAGTGAAATAGGGTTTATGGCAGATGGCTACACCTTC. The J gene is TRBJ1-2, the V gene TRBV2; no definite D call. The CDR3 is made up of 15 amino acids. Trimming took 2 bases from V and 6 from J, leaving 16 bases between them. CDR1 and CDR2 from the germline V gene are SNHLY and FYNNEI. Full variable domain (outside the CDR3, taken from reference TRBV2 and TRBJ1-2): EPEVTQTPSHQVTQMGQEVILRCVPISNHLYFYWYRQILGQKVEFLVSFYNNEISEKSEIFDDQFSVERPDGSNFTLKIRSTKLEDSAMYFCASSEIGFMADGYTFGSGTRLTVV.

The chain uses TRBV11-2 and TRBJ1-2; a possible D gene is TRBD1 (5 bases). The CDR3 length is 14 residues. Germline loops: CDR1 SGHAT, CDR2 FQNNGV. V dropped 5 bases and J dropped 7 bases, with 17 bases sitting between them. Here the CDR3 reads CASSPREGRGGYTF. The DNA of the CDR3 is TGTGCCAGCAGCCCCCGGGAAGGGAGGGGTGGCTACACCTTC. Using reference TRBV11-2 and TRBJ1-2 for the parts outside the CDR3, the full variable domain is EAGVAQSPRYKIIEKRQSVAFWCNPISGHATLYWYQQILGQGPKLLIQFQNNGVVDDSQLPKDRFSAERLKGVDSTLKIQPAKLEDSAVYLCASSPREGRGGYTFGSGTRLTVV.

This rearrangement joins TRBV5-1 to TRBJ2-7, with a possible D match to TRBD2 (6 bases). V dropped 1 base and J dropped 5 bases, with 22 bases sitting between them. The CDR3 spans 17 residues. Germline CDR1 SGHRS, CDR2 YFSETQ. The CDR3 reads CASSLLASVRAGNEQYF. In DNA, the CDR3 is TGCGCCAGCAGCTTGCTAGCGTCCGTCCGGGCTGGAAACGAGCAGTACTTC.

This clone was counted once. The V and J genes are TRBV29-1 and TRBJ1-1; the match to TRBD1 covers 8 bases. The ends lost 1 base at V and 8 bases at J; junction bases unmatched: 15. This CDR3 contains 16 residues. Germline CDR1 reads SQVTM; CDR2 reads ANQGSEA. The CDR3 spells CSVEGWSGGLPHEAFF. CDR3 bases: TGCAGCGTTGAAGGGTGGTCAGGGGGCCTCCCCCACGAAGCTTTCTTT.

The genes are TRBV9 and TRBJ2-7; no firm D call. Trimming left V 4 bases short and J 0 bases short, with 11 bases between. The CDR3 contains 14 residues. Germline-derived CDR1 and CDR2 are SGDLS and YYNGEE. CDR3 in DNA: TGTGCCAGCAGCCCGACTGGCAGCTCCTACGAGCAGTACTTC. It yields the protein CASSPTGSSYEQYF.

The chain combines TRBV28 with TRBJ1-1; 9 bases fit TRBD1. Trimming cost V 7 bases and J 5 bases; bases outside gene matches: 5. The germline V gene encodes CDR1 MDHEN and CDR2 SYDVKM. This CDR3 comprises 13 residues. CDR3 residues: CASKGQGPTEAFF. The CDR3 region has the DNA TGTGCCAGCAAGGGACAGGGCCCGACTGAAGCTTTCTTT.

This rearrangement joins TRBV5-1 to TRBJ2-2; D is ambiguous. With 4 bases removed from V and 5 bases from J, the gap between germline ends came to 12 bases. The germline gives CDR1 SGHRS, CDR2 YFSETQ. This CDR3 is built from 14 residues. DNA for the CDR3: TGCGCCAGCAGCCCGGACCACCAAACCGGGGAGCTGTTTTTT. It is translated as CASSPDHQTGELFF.

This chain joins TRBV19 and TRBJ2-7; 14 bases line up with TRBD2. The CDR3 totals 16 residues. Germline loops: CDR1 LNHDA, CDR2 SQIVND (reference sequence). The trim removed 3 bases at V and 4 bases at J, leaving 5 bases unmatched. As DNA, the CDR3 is TGTGCCAGTAGTATCGGGACTAGCGGGAGAAGGTACGAGCAGTACTTC. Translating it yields CASSIGTSGRRYEQYF.

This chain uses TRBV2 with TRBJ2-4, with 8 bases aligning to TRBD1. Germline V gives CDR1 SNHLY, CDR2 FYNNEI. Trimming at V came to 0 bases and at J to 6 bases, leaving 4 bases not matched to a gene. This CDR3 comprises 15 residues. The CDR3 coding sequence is TGTGCCAGCAGTGAAGCGGACAGGGTGAGAAACATTCAGTACTTC. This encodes CASSEADRVRNIQYF.

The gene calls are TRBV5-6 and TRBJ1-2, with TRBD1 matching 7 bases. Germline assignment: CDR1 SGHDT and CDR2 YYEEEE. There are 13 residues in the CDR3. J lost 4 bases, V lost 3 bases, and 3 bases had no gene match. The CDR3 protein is CASSWGQLYGYTF. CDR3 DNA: TGTGCCAGCAGCTGGGGACAGCTCTATGGCTACACCTTC.

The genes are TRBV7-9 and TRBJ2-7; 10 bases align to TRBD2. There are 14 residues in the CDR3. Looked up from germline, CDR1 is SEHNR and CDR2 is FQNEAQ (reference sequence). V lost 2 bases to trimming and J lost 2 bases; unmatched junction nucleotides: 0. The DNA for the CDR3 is TGTGCCAGCAGCTTAAGCGGGAGGGCCTACGAGCAGTACTTC. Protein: CASSLSGRAYEQYF.

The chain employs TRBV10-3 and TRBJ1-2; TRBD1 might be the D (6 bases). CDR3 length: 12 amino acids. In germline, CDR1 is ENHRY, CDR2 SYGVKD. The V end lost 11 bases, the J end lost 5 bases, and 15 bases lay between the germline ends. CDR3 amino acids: CAVTGGEYGYTF. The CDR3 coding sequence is TGTGCCGTGACAGGAGGAGAATATGGCTACACCTTC.

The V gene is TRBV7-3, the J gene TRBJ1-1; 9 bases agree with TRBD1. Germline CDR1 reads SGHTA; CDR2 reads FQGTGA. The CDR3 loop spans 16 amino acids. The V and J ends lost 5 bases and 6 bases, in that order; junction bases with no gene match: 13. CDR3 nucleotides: TGTGCCAGCAGCGGTCCCGGGACAGGGATGGGCGCTGAAGCTTTCTTT. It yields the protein CASSGPGTGMGAEAFF.

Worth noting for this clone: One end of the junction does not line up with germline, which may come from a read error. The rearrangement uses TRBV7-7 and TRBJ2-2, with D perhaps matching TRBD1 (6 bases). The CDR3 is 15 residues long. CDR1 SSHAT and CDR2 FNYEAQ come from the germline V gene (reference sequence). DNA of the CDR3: TGTGCTAGCAGCTTAACAGGGTCGAACACCGGGGAGCTGTTTTTT. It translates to CASSLTGSNTGELFF. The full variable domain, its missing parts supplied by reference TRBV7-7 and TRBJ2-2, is GAGVSQSPRYKVTKRGQDVTLRCDPISSHATLYWYQQALGQGPEFLTYFNYEAQPDKSGLPSDRFSAERPEGSISTLTIQRTEQRDSAMYRCASSLTGSNTGELFFGEGSRLTVL.

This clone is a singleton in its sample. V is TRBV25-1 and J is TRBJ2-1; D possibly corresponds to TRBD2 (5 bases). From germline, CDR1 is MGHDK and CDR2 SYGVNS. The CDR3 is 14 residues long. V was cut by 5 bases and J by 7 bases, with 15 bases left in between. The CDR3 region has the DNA TGTGCCAGCAGTTTCATAGGTAGCGAGAATGAGCAGTTCTTC. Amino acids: CASSFIGSENEQFF. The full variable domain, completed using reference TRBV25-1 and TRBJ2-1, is EADIYQTPRYLVIGTGKKITLECSQTMGHDKMYWYQQDPGMELHLIHYSYGVNSTEKGDLSSESTVSRIRTEHFPLTLESARPSHTSQYLCASSFIGSENEQFFGPGTRLTVL.

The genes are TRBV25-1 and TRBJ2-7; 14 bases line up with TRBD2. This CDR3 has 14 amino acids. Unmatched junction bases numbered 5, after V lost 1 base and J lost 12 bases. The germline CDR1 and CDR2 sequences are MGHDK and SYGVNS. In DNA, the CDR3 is TGTGCCAGCAGTGAATTTGGGACTAGCGGGAGCCGGTACTTC. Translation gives CASSEFGTSGSRYF.

The CDR3 coding sequence is TGTGCCACCAGCAGAGATCATCTGGGAGACTATGGCTACACCTTC. Residues: CATSRDHLGDYGYTF. The V gene is TRBV15, the J gene TRBJ1-2; D not resolved. The CDR3 is 15 residues long. CDR1 is LNHNV and CDR2 is YYDKDF in the germline V gene (reference sequence). Trimming left V 0 bases short and J 3 bases short, with 11 bases between.